A selection of T cell receptor beta chains follows, all from one sample in a study of T-cell reconstitution after alpha-beta-depleted transplantation in children. TCRdb reprocessed the PCR reads via MiXCR and lists one record per CDR3 protein. The sample carries 500,000 to 650,000 distinct CDR3 sequences, under 15% recorded once. The specimen comprised PBMCs, mostly from graft donor cells, sampled 360 days after TCRalphabeta/CD19-depleted stem cell transplant. The receptors come from a male patient between 5 and 17 years old who had a stem cell transplant for acute myeloid leukemia, so the T cells may come from the graft donor. Each CDR3 is given with its conserved first and last residue. A D gene is named only where the DNA matches it firmly. Clone sizes are given selectively: once, few, many, or a class where the clone is expanded.

CDR3 DNA	CDR3 protein	clone size	J gene	V gene	D gene
TGTGCCAGCACCATAACATCCCCAGGAATAGCGAAGGAGCAGTACTTC	CASTITSPGIAKEQYF	few	TRBJ2-7	TRBV6-2/TRBV6-3	NA
TGCAGTGCTAGAGATGCAGAGGCGGGCCCCTACAATGAGCAGTTCTTC	CSARDAEAGPYNEQFF	few	TRBJ2-1	TRBV20-1	NA
TGCGCCAGCAGCCAAGACAGGGGCAATGGCTACACCTTC	CASSQDRGNGYTF	few	TRBJ1-2	TRBV4-3	NA
TGCAGCGTAGGCAGACAGGGGTACGAGCAGTACTTC	CSVGRQGYEQYF	many	TRBJ2-7	TRBV29-1	TRBD1
TGCAGCGTTGATAGGCTAGCGGGAGTCAATGAGCAGTTCTTC	CSVDRLAGVNEQFF	few	TRBJ2-1	TRBV29-1	TRBD2
TGTGCCAGCAGCCTTCCCTGGACAGATACGCAGTATTTT	CASSLPWTDTQYF	few	TRBJ2-3	TRBV7-2	NA
TGTGCCAGCTCACTCATTCGCACCGGGGAGCTGTTTTTT	CASSLIRTGELFF	NA	TRBJ2-2	TRBV18	NA
TGTGCCAGCAGTTACCTACAGGGAATTCCCGACTACAATGAGCAGTTCTTC	CASSYLQGIPDYNEQFF	few	TRBJ2-1	TRBV6-2/TRBV6-3	NA
TGTGCCAGCAGCTTGGGGGACGAAGGGTCCTACGAGCAGTACTTC	CASSLGDEGSYEQYF	few	TRBJ2-7	TRBV28	NA
TGCAGTGCTGACCCTGGACAGGGGATGAGGGAGCAGTACTTC	CSADPGQGMREQYF	few	TRBJ2-7	TRBV20-1	TRBD1
TGTGCCAGCAGCACCCGACAGGGGTCCTACGAGCAGTACTTC	CASSTRQGSYEQYF	few	TRBJ2-7	TRBV12-3/TRBV12-4	TRBD1
TGCAGTGCTAGAAGGCTAGCGGGAGAACACGAGCAGTACTTC	CSARRLAGEHEQYF	few	TRBJ2-7	TRBV20-1	TRBD2
TGCAGTGCTAGGGGGGGGACTAGCGGGACTAATGAGCAGTTCTTC	CSARGGTSGTNEQFF	NA	TRBJ2-1	TRBV20-1	TRBD2
TGCAGTGCTTCGGTAGCGGGGACTAGCACAGATACGCAGTATTTT	CSASVAGTSTDTQYF	many	TRBJ2-3	TRBV20-1	TRBD2
TGCAGTGCTACCCCCGTAGGGGGAGATAGCTACAATGAGCAGTTCTTC	CSATPVGGDSYNEQFF	many	TRBJ2-1	TRBV20-1	NA